These 3 T cell receptor beta chains were sequenced from one sample in a study of tumor-infiltrating lymphocytes in primary liver carcinoma. Total RNA amounting to roughly 480 ng was the source from which TCR beta cDNA was made with a constant-region primer. Modified slightly, ARM-PCR produced TCR beta libraries over three nested multiplex PCR rounds. Amplification in the first two PCR rounds was performed using TRBV1-TRBV30 forward primers and a C-beta reverse primer for around 10 cycles each. MiXCR was run by TCRdb on the multiplex PCR reads, yielding one entry per CDR3 protein. In the table there are 100,000 to 150,000 distinct CDR3 sequences, 64% of which are singletons. From roughly 20-30 mg of unsorted bulk tissue, DNA and RNA were co-extracted together. The sample was liver tumor tissue from sampling region 3. Sample subset: tumor region T3, left-lateral pole. These receptors were taken from a woman in her sixties or seventies with primary liver carcinoma and hepatitis B virus infection.

This clonotype has at least ten counts. The V call is TRBV5-5, the J call TRBJ2-7; 9 positions match TRBD1. The trim removed 0 bases at V and 2 bases at J, leaving 9 bases unmatched. This CDR3 contains 17 residues. Germline CDR1 is SGHKS and CDR2 is YYEKEE (reference sequence). CDR3 nucleotides: TGTGCCAGCAGCTTGGTAGGAATTGGGACAGGGACCTACGAGCAGTACTTC. Amino acids: CASSLVGIGTGTYEQYF.

The chain has TRBV5-1 and TRBJ2-7; 7 bases match TRBD2. CDR3 length: 17 residues. With 0 bases clipped from V and 0 bases from J, the junction kept 9 bases outside the gene matches. Germline V gene sequence: CDR1 SGHRS, CDR2 YFSETQ. Written as DNA, the CDR3 is TGCGCCAGCAGCTTGGCCCTGGGGAGCGGGACCTCCTACGAGCAGTACTTC. It specifies CASSLALGSGTSYEQYF.

On this clonotype itself: One end of the junction fails to match germline, which may point to a read error. The chain's CDR3 is CASSGQGTKTQHF. For the CDR3, the DNA is TGTGCCAGCAGTGGACAGGGGACAAAGACCCAGCACTTC. The gene calls are TRBV2 and TRBJ2-5; 8 bases are shared with TRBD1. The V gene's germline CDR1 is SNHLY and CDR2 FYNNEI. This CDR3 spans 13 amino acids.